The rows below give T cell receptor beta chains drawn from one sample of a study of blood T cell repertoires in COVID-19. Repertoires were generated with immunoSEQ multiplex PCR, while TCRdb's copy carries only in-frame clones and drops some. Here the sample spans under 200,000 clones, around 88% being singletons. The sample taken for sequencing was peripheral blood. All receptors derive from a woman between 65 and 79 years old who had recovered from COVID-19. CDR3s include the opening cysteine and the closing phenylalanine or tryptophan. The D gene is left open where the match is weak. Part of the rows lack a size; the others show once, few, many or a class for expanded clones.

TRBV16	15	NA	NA	TRBJ2-7	TGTGCCAGCAGCCAAACGAGGGACACACCCTACGAGCAGTACTTC	CASSQTRDTPYEQYF
TRBV6-2/TRBV6-3	14	NA	TRBD2	TRBJ2-7	TGTGCCAGCACCCCGGTAGCGGGAGGGCGTGAGCAGTACTTC	CASTPVAGGREQYF
TRBV7-2	12	NA	NA	TRBJ1-4	TGTGCCAGCAGCTTACCCCCCGGGAAACTGTTTTTT	CASSLPPGKLFF
TRBV9	14	NA	NA	TRBJ1-2	TGTGCCAGCAGCGCACCCCAGGGAAACTATGGCTACACCTTC	CASSAPQGNYGYTF
TRBV5-6	12	NA	NA	TRBJ1-2	TGTGCCAGCAGCAGGGGGACCTATGGCTACACCTTC	CASSRGTYGYTF
TRBV27	13	NA	NA	TRBJ1-2	TGTGCCAGCCGAGACAACAGGATCTATGGCTACACCTTC	CASRDNRIYGYTF
TRBV18	14	once	TRBD1	TRBJ1-1	TGTGCCAGCTCACCCCCGGGACAGTGGACTGAAGCTTTCTTT	CASSPPGQWTEAFF
TRBV20-1	15	NA	NA	TRBJ1-5	TGCAGTGCTAGTCACGGGTGGGTTGGGAATCAGCCCCAGCATTTT	CSASHGWVGNQPQHF
TRBV9	14	NA	TRBD1	TRBJ2-2	TGTGCCAGCAGCGTAGAGGGGGCAGCCGGGGAGCTGTTTTTT	CASSVEGAAGELFF
TRBV6-4	16	NA	NA	TRBJ2-2	TGTGCCAGCAGTGACTCGTACAGACCTAACACCGGGGAGCTGTTTTTT	CASSDSYRPNTGELFF
TRBV23-1	17	NA	TRBD1	TRBJ1-1	TGCGCCAGCAGTCAATCCCCCCCGAGGGACAGGGTTGGTGAAGCTTTCTTT	CASSQSPPRDRVGEAFF
TRBV5-5	16	NA	NA	TRBJ1-1	TGTGCCAGCAGCTTGGCCCCGGGGGGCCGGAACACTGAAGCTTTCTTT	CASSLAPGGRNTEAFF
TRBV19	15	NA	TRBD1	TRBJ1-1	TGTGCCAGTAGTACTCGGACAGGGAGGAACACTGAAGCTTTCTTT	CASSTRTGRNTEAFF
TRBV27	12	NA	NA	TRBJ1-3	TGTGCCAGCAGTTTAAGGCGGAACACCATATATTTT	CASSLRRNTIYF
TRBV6-4	13	NA	TRBD2	TRBJ2-1	TGTGCCAGCAGCCGGCGGGGGTACAATGAGCAGTTCTTC	CASSRRGYNEQFF
TRBV4-1	15	NA	TRBD1	TRBJ1-2	TGCGCCAGCAGCCAAGGGCAGGGGGTGGACTATGGCTACACCTTC	CASSQGQGVDYGYTF
TRBV6-5	14	NA	NA	TRBJ1-2	TGTGCCAGCAGTTATGATGAGGGCCACTATGGCTACACCTTC	CASSYDEGHYGYTF
TRBV15	21	NA	TRBD2	TRBJ2-3	TGTGCCACCAGCAGAGTGTGGGGCAGAGGACTAGCGGGAGGGCCTGCAGATACGCAGTATTTT	CATSRVWGRGLAGGPADTQYF
TRBV30	13	NA	NA	TRBJ1-2	TGTGCCTGGGCGGCGGGCTCTAACTATGGCTACACCTTC	CAWAAGSNYGYTF